Given below is one T cell receptor (beta chain) in context. The source of the sample is a study of OX40 agonist ivuxolimab in advanced cancers. Clones were read by immunoSEQ multiplex PCR, and TCRdb kept only the in-frame ones, dropping some. Of over 55,000 clones in the sample, 65% to 90% were seen once. The receptor was derived from an adult with an advanced solid tumor such as melanoma, head and neck, liver or kidney cancer. Specimen: CD4+ or CD8+ T cells sorted from blood, collected in a trial of the OX40 agonist ivuxolimab.

The CDR3 sequence: CASSNRGGSTEAFF. The CDR3 DNA follows: TGTGCCAGCAGCAACAGAGGAGGGAGCACTGAAGCTTTCTTT. V usage is TRBV7-2 and J usage is TRBJ1-1; D ambiguous. V was trimmed by 5 bases and J by 4 bases, leaving 14 bases between them. Germline V gene sequence: CDR1 SGHTA, CDR2 FQGNSA. The CDR3 spans 14 residues.